These 23 T cell receptor beta chains originate from one sample sequenced in a study of cytomegalovirus exposure and HLA in healthy donors. 13 Jbeta primers and 60 Vbeta primers were used for the PCR. Assay used: immunoSEQ multiplex PCR; TCRdb lists only in-frame clones, some missing. The repertoire holds about 130,000 clones, about 66% seen once, with approximately 1.6% in the top ten. Sequenced material: PBMCs. The receptors were sampled from a human donor in good health.

This chain joins TRBV5-1 and TRBJ2-4; tentatively, D is TRBD2 (5 bases). V lost 0 bases, J lost 8 bases, and 9 bases lay in between. The CDR3 runs to 13 residues. The germline V gene encodes CDR1 SGHRS and CDR2 YFSETQ. The CDR3 region has the DNA TGCGCCAGCAGCTTGGAGGCCGGGGACATTCAGTACTTC. It is translated as CASSLEAGDIQYF.

This clone was seen a handful of times. The genes are TRBV9 and TRBJ2-3; D unclear. The CDR3 spans 15 residues. With 1 base removed from V and 0 bases from J, the gap between germline ends came to 9 bases. Germline V gene lookup returns CDR1 SGDLS and CDR2 YYNGEE. The CDR3 DNA follows: TGTGCCAGCAGCGTACGGAGCGATAGCACAGATACGCAGTATTTT. Amino acid sequence: CASSVRSDSTDTQYF.

This clone was seen a handful of times. Other DNA sequences in this sample translate to the same CDR3. This rearrangement joins TRBV19 to TRBJ2-3, with D possibly matching TRBD2 (6 bases). CDR1 is LNHDA, CDR2 SQIVND, per germline (reference sequence). The CDR3 extends over 14 amino acids. Trimming removed 3 bases at V and 3 bases at J, with 10 bases between. CDR3 DNA: TGTGCCAGTAGTATCACCGGGACTACAGATACGCAGTATTTT. It specifies CASSITGTTDTQYF. The whole variable domain, remainder taken from reference TRBV19 and TRBJ2-3, is DGGITQSPKYLFRKEGQNVTLSCEQNLNHDAMYWYRQDPGQGLRLIYYSQIVNDFQKGDIAEGYSVSREKKESFPLTVTSAQKNPTAFYLCASSITGTTDTQYFGPGTRLTVL.

The chain employs TRBV9 and TRBJ2-3, with a tentative D call TRBD2 (7 bases). The germline V and J ends were trimmed by 0 bases and 7 bases, with 15 bases remaining between them. Germline V gene lookup returns CDR1 SGDLS and CDR2 YYNGEE. This CDR3 is built from 15 residues. The CDR3 nucleotides read TGTGCCAGCAGCGTAGTAGCGGAGGGGGGGTATACGCAGTATTTT. Translating gives CASSVVAEGGYTQYF.

This clone has a handful of counts. This chain links TRBV5-1 with TRBJ2-1; 7 bases match TRBD1. The CDR3 sequence is 15 residues long. V shed 2 bases, J shed 2 bases, and the junction held 4 bases outside the gene matches. CDR1 SGHRS and CDR2 YFSETQ come from the germline V gene. Here the CDR3 reads CASSFQQGTYNEQFF. CDR3 coding DNA: TGCGCCAGCAGCTTTCAACAGGGGACCTACAATGAGCAGTTCTTC.

This clone was seen more than once but under ten times. This rearrangement joins TRBV28 to TRBJ1-2, with TRBD1 matching 9 bases. From germline, CDR1 is MDHEN and CDR2 SYDVKM. J was trimmed by 7 bases and V by 5 bases; bases with no gene match: 14. The CDR3 spans 16 residues. The CDR3 sequence: CASSAAPGTGLPGYTF. Here the CDR3 DNA reads TGTGCCAGCAGTGCGGCTCCCGGGACAGGGCTTCCTGGCTACACCTTC.

The J gene is TRBJ1-1, the V gene TRBV18; D is possibly TRBD1 (5 bases). V lost 3 bases and J lost 4, with 9 bases in between. There are 13 residues in the CDR3. Germline CDR1 reads KGHSH; CDR2 reads LQKENI. The DNA of the CDR3 is TGTGCCAGCTCACCTTCGGGGGGCACTGAAGCTTTCTTT. Translated: CASSPSGGTEAFF.

The chain carries TRBV7-6 and TRBJ2-7; 9 bases match TRBD2. Per the germline V gene, CDR1 is SGHVS and CDR2 is FNYEAQ. The CDR3 runs to 18 residues. With 0 bases clipped from V and 3 bases from J, the junction kept 12 bases outside the gene matches. This CDR3 reads CASSLAGGTSPASYEQYF. The CDR3 coding sequence is TGTGCCAGCAGCTTAGCTGGCGGGACTAGCCCAGCCAGCTACGAGCAGTACTTC. Full variable domain (remainder filled in from reference TRBV7-6 and TRBJ2-7): GAGVSQSPRYKVTKRGQDVALRCDPISGHVSLYWYRQALGQGPEFLTYFNYEAQQDKSGLPNDRFSAERPEGSISTLTIQRTEQRDSAMYRCASSLAGGTSPASYEQYFGPGTRLTVT.

CDR3 sequence reads: CASSLEMAGSGTDTQYF. The CDR3 DNA follows: TGTGCCAGCAGCCTCGAAATGGCGGGATCGGGAACAGATACGCAGTATTTT. V and J are TRBV5-4 and TRBJ2-3; D is perhaps TRBD2 (6 bases). Germline values: CDR1 SGHNT, CDR2 YYREEE (reference sequence). V gave up 4 bases and J gave up 3 bases, with 21 bases separating them. This CDR3 has 17 amino acids.

This clone was picked up one time. The rearrangement uses TRBV2 and TRBJ1-5; D possibly corresponds to TRBD1 (5 bases). This CDR3 is 15 amino acids long. V was shortened by 4 bases and J by 6 bases, with 16 bases between the two germline ends. In germline, CDR1 is SNHLY, CDR2 FYNNEI. CDR3 nucleotide sequence: TGTGCCAGCAGTGTACAGGAGACTAGTGCTCAGCCCCAGCATTTT. Its translation is CASSVQETSAQPQHF.

This chain joins TRBV27 and TRBJ2-3, with 8 bases matching TRBD2. V lost 6 bases, J lost 1 base, and 6 bases stayed unmatched. Germline CDR1 and CDR2: MNHEY and SMNVEV (reference sequence). This CDR3 has 15 residues. The CDR3 spells CASRKVAGRTDTQYF. The CDR3 DNA reads TGTGCCAGCAGGAAGGTAGCGGGGCGCACAGATACGCAGTATTTT.

The rearrangement joins TRBV7-2 to TRBJ1-2, with 7 bases fitting TRBD1. Germline loops: CDR1 SGHTA, CDR2 FQGNSA. V dropped 5 bases and J dropped 2; count of bases not matched to a gene: 8. The CDR3 spans 15 residues. The CDR3 loop is CASSLVPGQNYGYTF. The CDR3 DNA sequence: TGTGCCAGCAGCCTAGTCCCGGGACAGAACTATGGCTACACCTTC.

CDR3 residues: CAVGTPNTGELFF. In nucleotides, the CDR3 is TGTGCCGTCGGGACACCGAACACCGGGGAGCTGTTTTTT. The chain has TRBV6-1 and TRBJ2-2; possible D gene TRBD1, 6 bases. The CDR3 sequence is 13 residues long. V was pared by 11 bases and J by 0 bases, with 10 bases between. Germline V gene sequence: CDR1 MNHNS, CDR2 SASEGT.

This clone turned up a few times. The J gene is TRBJ1-5, the V gene TRBV28; the D gene is possibly TRBD1 (5 bases). Germline values: CDR1 MDHEN, CDR2 SYDVKM. This CDR3 is built from 14 residues. Trimming took 3 bases from V and 6 from J, leaving 12 bases between them. The CDR3 nucleotides read TGTGCCAGCAGTTTGCTTGCGGGGGTTCAGCCCCAGCATTTT. Protein sequence: CASSLLAGVQPQHF.

The CDR3 bases are TGTGCCAGCAGCTTAGGCTCAGGGGGCCTTCGGACTAGCGCCGAGCAGTACTTC. Translated: CASSLGSGGLRTSAEQYF. The chain employs TRBV7-8 and TRBJ2-7; D is perhaps TRBD2 (9 bases). This CDR3 is built from 18 residues. V was pared by 1 base and J by 6 bases, with 25 bases between. Germline CDR1 and CDR2: SGHVS and FQNEAQ.

The chain carries TRBV5-1 and TRBJ2-5; TRBD2 aligns across 10 bases. The DNA matches TRBJ2-7 better at its end, which makes the J call doubtful. This CDR3 has 17 residues. Germline CDR1 reads SGHRS; CDR2 reads YFSETQ. The CDR3 coding sequence is TGCGCCAGCAGCTTGGGGGCCGGGACTAGCGTCTCCTACGAGCAGTACTTC. Residues: CASSLGAGTSVSYEQYF.

The chain is built from TRBV28 and TRBJ2-7, with 7 bases that match TRBD1. The V gene end was trimmed by 5 bases and the J gene end by 0 bases; junction bases not matched to a gene: 4. From germline, CDR1 is MDHEN and CDR2 SYDVKM. The CDR3 sequence is 14 residues long. As DNA, the CDR3 is TGTGCCAGCAGTAATGGACAGGACTCCTACGAGCAGTACTTC. This sequence encodes CASSNGQDSYEQYF.

The chain recombines TRBV4-1 with TRBJ2-2; TRBD2 agrees at 15 bases. This CDR3 spans 19 amino acids. Germline loops: CDR1 MGHRA, CDR2 YSYEKL. V lost 0 bases, J lost 7 bases, and 9 bases stayed unmatched. The CDR3 DNA reads TGCGCCAGCAGCCAAGACGGACTAGCGGGAGGGCGGGGGAGCGGGGAGCTGTTTTTT. The encoded protein is CASSQDGLAGGRGSGELFF.

The chain carries TRBV25-1 and TRBJ2-1; 8 bases match TRBD2. Germline assignment: CDR1 MGHDK and CDR2 SYGVNS. The V and J ends lost 5 bases and 8 bases, in that order; junction bases with no gene match: 8. The CDR3 has 14 residues. The CDR3 DNA follows: TGTGCCAGCAGTTTTCCCGGGACTAGAGATGAGCAGTTCTTC. Translation: CASSFPGTRDEQFF.

This clone was seen more than once but under ten times. The chain employs TRBV5-6 and TRBJ2-3, with TRBD2 identical over 14 bases. Trimming cost V 3 bases and J 5 bases; bases outside gene matches: 5. Germline CDR1 and CDR2: SGHDT and YYEEEE. There are 16 residues in the CDR3. Written as DNA, the CDR3 is TGTGCCAGCAGCTGGGGACTAGCGGGAGTGGTAGATACGCAGTATTTT. Protein: CASSWGLAGVVDTQYF.

The V call is TRBV7-7, the J call TRBJ2-7; D is perhaps TRBD1 (6 bases). Germline V gene data show CDR1 as SSHAT and CDR2 as FNYEAQ (reference sequence). This CDR3 spans 13 amino acids. V lost 6 bases and J 5 bases, leaving 14 bases between the germline ends. DNA of the CDR3: TGTGCCAGCAGTCAGGGCAGGGGCCACGAGCAGTACTTC. Its protein product is CASSQGRGHEQYF.

V and J are TRBV15 and TRBJ2-1, with D perhaps matching TRBD2 (6 bases). CDR1 and CDR2 from the germline V gene are LNHNV and YYDKDF (reference sequence). The CDR3 sequence is 13 residues long. The ends were cut back, 0 bases at V and 8 bases at J, with 8 bases in the middle. The CDR3 sequence: CATSRDPGDEQFF. Written as DNA, the CDR3 is TGTGCCACCAGCAGAGATCCGGGGGATGAGCAGTTCTTC.

The V call is TRBV29-1, the J call TRBJ2-7; TRBD1 agrees at 11 bases. Germline loops: CDR1 SQVTM, CDR2 ANQGSEA. The ends lost 6 bases at V and 0 bases at J; junction bases unmatched: 4. CDR3 length equals 14 residues. CDR3 bases: TGCAGCGTGAAAGGGACAGGGGGCTCCTACGAGCAGTACTTC. As protein: CSVKGTGGSYEQYF.